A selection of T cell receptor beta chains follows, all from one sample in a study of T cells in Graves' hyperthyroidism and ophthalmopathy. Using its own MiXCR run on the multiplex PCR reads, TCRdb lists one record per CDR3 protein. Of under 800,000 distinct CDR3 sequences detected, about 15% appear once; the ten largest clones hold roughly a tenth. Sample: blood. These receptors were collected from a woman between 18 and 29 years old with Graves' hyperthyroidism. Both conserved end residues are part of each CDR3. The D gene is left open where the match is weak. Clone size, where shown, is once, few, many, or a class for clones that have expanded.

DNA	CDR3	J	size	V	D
TGTGCCAGCAGTTCGACTAGCGGGGTAGTGAATGAGCAGTTCTTC	CASSSTSGVVNEQFF	TRBJ2-1	once	TRBV12-3/TRBV12-4	TRBD2
TGTGCCAGCAGCCGTGACGCAGATACGCAGTATTTT	CASSRDADTQYF	TRBJ2-3	once	TRBV5-8	-
TGCAGTGCTTATGGACTAGCGGGAGCAGATACGCAGTATTTT	CSAYGLAGADTQYF	TRBJ2-3	many	TRBV20-1	TRBD2
TGTGCCAGTACCCATAGCCCTCTAGCGGGAGGCTACAATGAGCAGTTCTTC	CASTHSPLAGGYNEQFF	TRBJ2-1	few	TRBV19	TRBD2
TGTGCCAGCAGCTTAAGAACCGAGCAGTACTTC	CASSLRTEQYF	TRBJ2-7	many	TRBV7-8	-
TGTGCCAGTAGTATCGGGTTAGGCCCCTACAATGAGCAGTTCTTC	CASSIGLGPYNEQFF	TRBJ2-1	few	TRBV19	-
TGTGCCAGCAGCCCACACGGAACGAACACTGAAGCTTTCTTT	CASSPHGTNTEAFF	TRBJ1-1	few	TRBV11-2	-
TGCAGTGCTAGCGGGAGAGGGAAAGAGACCCAGTACTTC	CSASGRGKETQYF	TRBJ2-5	-	TRBV20-1	-
TGTGCCAGCATGCCGACAGGTTTTCTTCGGGGACTATATTTT	CASMPTGFLRGLYF	TRBJ1-3	-	TRBV6-1	-
TGTGCCAGCAGCTTAAAGACAGGGCTAGACGACGAGCAGTACTTC	CASSLKTGLDDEQYF	TRBJ2-7	many	TRBV7-8	TRBD1
TGTGCCAGCTCACCCACAGGGAAAGAGACCCAGTACTTC	CASSPTGKETQYF	TRBJ2-5	many	TRBV18	-
TGTGCCAGCAGGATCAGAGACAACTCTGGAAACACCATATATTTT	CASRIRDNSGNTIYF	TRBJ1-3	few	TRBV2	-
TGTGCCAGCAGAAGACAGAGAAACACTGAAGCTTTCTTT	CASRRQRNTEAFF	TRBJ1-1	many	TRBV6-1	-
TGTGCCAGCAGCCAAGCTCAGGGGGGGACTGAAGCTTTCTTT	CASSQAQGGTEAFF	TRBJ1-1	many	TRBV3-1	TRBD1
TGTGCCAGCGGGGAGGGGGCGGGTGAGCAGTACTTC	CASGEGAGEQYF	TRBJ2-7	many	TRBV11-3	-
TGCGCCAGCAGCCTATTACTCCGGGAGTTTAGAGAGACCCAGTACTTC	CASSLLLREFRETQYF	TRBJ2-5	many	TRBV4-1	-
TGTGCCAGCAGCCCTGTTGATAAGGCCACCTACGAGCAGTACTTC	CASSPVDKATYEQYF	TRBJ2-7	few	TRBV7-9	-
TGTGCCATCAGTGGCGGGGCTAGCGATTACAATGAGCAGTTCTTC	CAISGGASDYNEQFF	TRBJ2-1	many	TRBV10-3	-
TGTGCCAGCAGCTCCCTCGGGAAGGGGGCAAAGGGGTACGAGCAGTACTTC	CASSSLGKGAKGYEQYF	TRBJ2-7	many	TRBV7-9	TRBD1
TGTGCCAGCAGTGCGATGGGACTAGCGGGAGCGGGGACAGATACGCAGTATTTT	CASSAMGLAGAGTDTQYF	TRBJ2-3	many	TRBV2	TRBD2
TGTGCCACCCGAGGGCAGGTTGGCAACTATGGCTACACCTTC	CATRGQVGNYGYTF	TRBJ1-2	-	TRBV28	-
TGTGCCACCAGGGAACAGAATCAGCCCCAGCATTTT	CATREQNQPQHF	TRBJ1-5	-	TRBV15	-
TGTGCCAGCAGTTTAGACCACAGTTACAATGAGCAGTTCTTC	CASSLDHSYNEQFF	TRBJ2-1	many	TRBV12-3/TRBV12-4	-
TGTGCCAGCAGTGAACTCGGTCAGAGCGAGCAGTACTTC	CASSELGQSEQYF	TRBJ2-7	few	TRBV2	-
TGTGCCAGCGCCCACCTTGACAGGGGCCTAGCCAAAAACATTCAGTACTTC	CASAHLDRGLAKNIQYF	TRBJ2-4	-	TRBV18	TRBD1
TGTGCCAGCAGCCCCCTCGGGACACTGCGGGGCTACGAGCTGTACTTC	CASSPLGTLRGYELYF	TRBJ2-7	-	TRBV7-9	-
TGCAGTGCTAGAGAGTCCTCTGGAAACACCATATATTTT	CSARESSGNTIYF	TRBJ1-3	-	TRBV20-1	-
TGCGCCAGCAGCTCGACCGGGACGCCACGGGATACGCAGTATTTT	CASSSTGTPRDTQYF	TRBJ2-3	many	TRBV5-1	-
TGCGCCAGCAGCCAAGGACTAGCGGGGAAGACCCAGTACTTC	CASSQGLAGKTQYF	TRBJ2-5	many	TRBV4-1	TRBD2
TGTGCCAGCAGCTCGAGGAGAGGGAGTGAGCAGTTCTTC	CASSSRRGSEQFF	TRBJ2-1	many	TRBV7-7	-
TGTGCCAGCAGTCGTTCGGGAGGGCCATACAATGAGCAGTTCTTC	CASSRSGGPYNEQFF	TRBJ2-1	many	TRBV28	TRBD2
TGTGCCATCAGTTCCGGTTTTGGGGAAAAACTGTTTTTT	CAISSGFGEKLFF	TRBJ1-4	-	TRBV10-3	-
TGTGCCAGCAGCTCCAAAGGTGGACGGTCGAGGAATGAGCAGTTCTTC	CASSSKGGRSRNEQFF	TRBJ2-1	many	TRBV11-1	-
TGTGCCAGCAGTGAATGGGAACAGGGGGCATCCGCAATCAATGGCTACACCTTC	CASSEWEQGASAINGYTF	TRBJ1-2	many	TRBV25-1	TRBD1
TGTGCCAGTAGTATGGGTCGGGAGTCAGATACGCAGTATTTT	CASSMGRESDTQYF	TRBJ2-3	few	TRBV19	-
TGTGCCTGGACCCCCGCAGACTGGAGCTCCTATAATTCACCCCTCCACTTT	CAWTPADWSSYNSPLHF	TRBJ1-6	many	TRBV30	-
TGTGCCAGCAGCTCTAGCGGGAGTAGAAATGAGCAGTTCTTC	CASSSSGSRNEQFF	TRBJ2-1	many	TRBV11-2	TRBD2
TGTGCCAGCAGCCAAGATCTACGTCGGGTCTCGAACACTGAAGCTTTCTTT	CASSQDLRRVSNTEAFF	TRBJ1-1	few	TRBV4-2	-
TGTGCCACCCCGTTTAGGAAAGGACCCCACGTGAACACTGAAGCTTTCTTT	CATPFRKGPHVNTEAFF	TRBJ1-1	-	TRBV9	-
TGTGCCAGCAGCCAAGCATACAGCTCCTACAAGCAGTACTTC	CASSQAYSSYKQYF	TRBJ2-7	few	TRBV11-2	-
TGTGCCAGCAGTTATCCACTCGACAGGGCCGGAACGACAAAAGAGACCCAGTACTTC	CASSYPLDRAGTTKETQYF	TRBJ2-5	many	TRBV2	TRBD1
TGTGCCAGCAGTATGACGGGACAGTTCTCTGGGGCCAACGTCCTGACTTTC	CASSMTGQFSGANVLTF	TRBJ2-6	few	TRBV6-1	TRBD1
TGTGCCAGCAGCCCTGGTCGGAGGGCCCGTCGGTTACACCCGGTGCAGCTGTTTTTT	CASSPGRRARRLHPVQLFF	TRBJ2-2	few	TRBV7-2	-
TGTGCCAGCAGCCCACCCCCTCGGGATACGCAGTATTTT	CASSPPPRDTQYF	TRBJ2-3	few	TRBV6-1	-
TGTGCCAGCAACCGAATTAGCGGGATGTCCTCCGGGGAGACCCAGCACTTC	CASNRISGMSSGETQHF	TRBJ2-5	-	TRBV6-1	TRBD2
TGCAGTGCAAAAGGGGGATTCACAGATACGCAGTATTTT	CSAKGGFTDTQYF	TRBJ2-3	many	TRBV20-1	-
TGTGCCAGCAGTCAAGGGGGCAGGCAGCCCCAGCATTTT	CASSQGGRQPQHF	TRBJ1-5	few	TRBV6-1	TRBD1
TGTGCCAGCAACCGAGGGGGGAACACCGGGGAGCTGTTTTTT	CASNRGGNTGELFF	TRBJ2-2	-	TRBV2	-
TGTGCCAGCAGTCCCCAGGGGGGTCGGCATGAGCAGTTCTTC	CASSPQGGRHEQFF	TRBJ2-1	many	TRBV6-2/TRBV6-3	-
TGCGCCAGCAGCCAGCCCGGGACAGGGGCCTACGAGCAGTTCTTC	CASSQPGTGAYEQFF	TRBJ2-1	once	TRBV4-1	TRBD1
TGTGCCAGCGGTCAGCCCCGGGGACAGCCCTCCTACAATGAGCAGTTCTTC	CASGQPRGQPSYNEQFF	TRBJ2-1	many	TRBV28	TRBD1
TGTGCCAGCAGCCAAACTAGCGGGAGGTCCTCAGATACGCAGTATTTT	CASSQTSGRSSDTQYF	TRBJ2-3	many	TRBV3-1	TRBD2
TGTGCCTGGACCAGGGAGGGACGGAACTATGGCTACACCTTC	CAWTREGRNYGYTF	TRBJ1-2	many	TRBV30	-